These 19 T cell receptor beta chains were all obtained from the same sample, sequenced in a study of tumor-infiltrating lymphocytes in primary liver carcinoma. Unsorted bulk tissue (roughly 20-31 mg) underwent RNA and DNA co-extraction. Priming with a constant-region primer yielded TCR beta cDNA from 450 to 600 ng total RNA. ARM-PCR was slightly modified, and three nested multiplex PCR rounds with it gave rise to the TCR beta libraries. Primers for the first two PCR rounds were TRBV1-TRBV30 forward primers and a C-beta reverse primer (roughly 10 cycles per round). TCRdb reanalysed the multiplex PCR reads using MiXCR and keeps one entry per CDR3 protein. The sample lists 100,000 to 150,000 distinct CDR3 sequences; around 64% were seen once. Sequencing was carried out using liver tumor tissue from sampling region 3. The subset here: tumor region T3, left-lateral pole. These TCRs come from a woman aged 55-69 years with primary liver carcinoma and hepatitis B virus infection.

Note on this clonotype: Since a much larger clone is just one base distant, this may be a read error. The chain combines TRBV5-1 with TRBJ2-7, with TRBD2 identical over 10 bases. There are 15 residues in the CDR3. Germline-derived CDR1 and CDR2 are SGHRS and YFSETQ. The CDR3 nucleotides read TGCGCCGGCAGCTGGGGACTAGCGCAGAAATACGAGCAGTACTTC. It specifies CAGSWGLAQKYEQYF.

The chain employs TRBV6-5 and TRBJ1-2; tentatively, D is TRBD1 (5 bases). CDR1 MNHEY and CDR2 SVGAGI come from the germline V gene. The CDR3 length is 11 residues. Trimming removed 7 bases at V and 8 bases at J, with 11 bases between. CDR3 residues: CASNPNRGYTF. The CDR3 DNA reads TGTGCCAGCAACCCGAACAGGGGCTACACCTTC.

Concerning this clonotype itself: The junction departs from germline at one end; a sequencing error may be responsible. The chain is built from TRBV11-2 and TRBJ1-1; D might be TRBD1 (6 bases). This CDR3 contains 13 residues. Germline V gene data show CDR1 as SGHAT and CDR2 as FQNNGV. Here the CDR3 reads CASSLEGGTEAFF. The CDR3 region has the DNA TGTGCTAGCAGCTTAGAGGGGGGCACTGAAGCTTTCTTT.

This clonotype showed up just a few times. A read error may produce the germline difference seen at one junction end. The gene calls are TRBV28 and TRBJ2-2; 9 bases map to TRBD2. The CDR3 totals 19 residues. The germline gives CDR1 MDHEN, CDR2 SYDVKM. The chain's CDR3 is CASRFWACGRGGHTGGLFF. The CDR3 nucleotides are TGTGCCAGCCGCTTCTGGGCCTGCGGGAGGGGAGGGCACACCGGGGGGCTGTTTTTT.

This clonotype was counted at least ten times. V usage is TRBV4-2 and J usage is TRBJ2-5; 10 positions match TRBD2. The germline V gene has CDR1 LGHNA and CDR2 YNFKEQ. The CDR3 is made up of 15 amino acids. With V trimmed by 4 bases and J by 3 bases, 5 bases remained unmatched. CDR3 protein: CASSRAGGGEETQYF. The CDR3 region has the DNA TGTGCCAGCAGCCGAGCGGGAGGGGGAGAAGAGACCCAGTACTTC.

Worth noting for this clonotype: A much more abundant neighbour one base away suggests this may be a read error. The V call is TRBV4-1, the J call TRBJ2-1; D gene ambiguous. Germline V gene lookup returns CDR1 MGHRA and CDR2 YSYEKL. The CDR3 runs to 17 residues. The CDR3 loop is CACSQGLTIWGENEQFF. CDR3 nucleotides: TGCGCCTGCAGCCAAGGTCTCACTATTTGGGGTGAGAATGAGCAGTTCTTC.

On this clonotype: Being one base from a much bigger clone, this may be a read error. The conserved closing phenylalanine or tryptophan is absent in this CDR3, likely reflecting a read error. This sequence joins TRBV30 and TRBJ2-2; either TRBD1 or TRBD2 may supply D (6 bases each). This CDR3 has 15 residues. The V and J ends lost 6 bases and 6 bases respectively, with 20 bases between them. The germline gives CDR1 GTSNPN, CDR2 SVGIG (reference sequence). This CDR3 reads CACRTWLGGPGELFL. In DNA form, the CDR3 reads TGTGCCTGTCGAACCTGGTTGGGGGGCCCCGGGGAGCTGTTTTTA.

This clonotype was detected only a few times. This may arise from a read error, as a much more abundant clone is one base away. This sequence joins TRBV4-1 and TRBJ2-3, with 10 bases identical to TRBD1. CDR3 length: 16 amino acids. Germline V CDR1 and CDR2: MGHRA, YSYEKL. This CDR3 is CASSRSTGQGTDRQYF. DNA for the CDR3: TGCGCCAGCAGCCGATCCACGGGACAGGGGACAGATAGGCAGTATTTT.

This sequence joins TRBV29-1 and TRBJ2-1; D may be TRBD1 or TRBD2 (6 bases each). CDR3 size: 14 residues. Trimming removed 7 bases at V and 7 bases at J, with 20 bases between. Per germline, CDR1 SQVTM and CDR2 ANQGSEA. The CDR3 protein is CSAPRREGGNEQFF. The CDR3 nucleotides read TGCAGCGCTCCTCGGCGGGAAGGGGGTAATGAGCAGTTCTTC.

Comment on this clonotype: A much larger clone lies a single base off, so this may be a read error. This likely comes from a read error, as the CDR3 has no conserved phenylalanine or tryptophan at its end. The V call is TRBV5-6, the J call TRBJ2-5; TRBD1 matches at 7 bases. In germline, CDR1 is SGHDT, CDR2 YYEEEE. V lost 4 bases and J lost 4; bases outside the gene matches: 4. CDR3 length equals 13 residues. The CDR3 region has the DNA TGTGCCAGCAGCGTGGACAGGTTAGAGACCCAGTACTTA. Its translation: CASSVDRLETQYL.

The chain links TRBV29-1 to TRBJ2-5, with 9 positions matching TRBD1. After removal of 4 bases from V and 4 bases from J, the junction contained 10 bases not matched to a gene. Germline CDR1 SQVTM, CDR2 ANQGSEA. The CDR3 has 15 amino acids. This CDR3 is CSVGSRGQGLETQYF. The CDR3 nucleotides are TGCAGCGTTGGTTCCCGGGGACAGGGTCTAGAGACCCAGTACTTC.

This clonotype was picked up one time. V is TRBV30 and J is TRBJ1-6, with D maybe TRBD1 (6 bases). The CDR3 length is 15 residues. Germline V gene data show CDR1 as GTSNPN and CDR2 as SVGIG (reference sequence). The CDR3 protein is CTLSVAWGHMSPLHF. DNA of the CDR3: TGTACCTTGAGTGTAGCTTGGGGACACATGTCACCCCTCCACTTT.

This clonotype has just a few counts. A read error may account for a junction end that differs from germline. The V and J genes are TRBV11-2 and TRBJ2-7; D tentatively reads TRBD1 or TRBD2 (5 bases each). The CDR3 extends over 14 amino acids. CDR1 and CDR2 (germline): SGHAT, FQNNGV. This CDR3 is CASSITSGTCEQYF. The CDR3, as DNA: TGTGCTAGCAGCATTACCTCCGGGACCTGCGAGCAGTACTTC.

The chain is built from TRBV28 and TRBJ2-5; D is uncertain. The CDR3 totals 17 residues. The germline gives CDR1 MDHEN, CDR2 SYDVKM. Trimming left V 2 bases short and J 1 base short, with 17 bases between. In nucleotides, the CDR3 is TGTGCCAGCAGTTTAGGACCCCCAAGGAGCCTCCAAGAGACCCAGTACTTC. It encodes CASSLGPPRSLQETQYF.

In regard to this clonotype: A much larger clone is a single base away; this may be a read error. The rearrangement uses TRBV29-1 and TRBJ2-7; a weak D match, TRBD1 (6 bases). CDR1 is SQVTM, CDR2 ANQGSEA, per germline. Trimming stripped 5 bases from V and 6 bases from J, with 17 bases between. The CDR3 extends over 13 amino acids. CDR3 DNA: TGCAGCGTTACTGGACAGAGGGTACGCGAGCAGTACTTC. This encodes CSVTGQRVREQYF.

This clonotype showed up just a few times. This chain links TRBV9 with TRBJ2-7; D gene unclear. The V gene's germline CDR1 is SGDLS and CDR2 YYNGEE. The CDR3 runs to 13 residues. The germline V and J ends were trimmed by 4 bases and 3 bases, with 11 bases remaining between them. The CDR3 region has the DNA TGTGCCAGCAGCCCCGCTTTGGGCTACGAGCAGTACTTC. Residues: CASSPALGYEQYF.

With respect to this clonotype: One end of the junction is discordant with germline, which a read error may explain. V and J are TRBV5-1 and TRBJ2-3, with D tentatively TRBD1 (5 bases). Germline values: CDR1 SGHRS, CDR2 YFSETQ. The CDR3 sequence is 15 residues long. The CDR3 sequence is CASSLAQGGTHTQYF. As DNA, the CDR3 is TGCGCCAGCAGCTTGGCGCAGGGTGGCACACATACGCAGTATTTT.

On this clonotype itself: An end of the junction differs from the germline gene, which may be a read error. The chain links TRBV10-3 to TRBJ2-3; TRBD2 matches at 10 bases. From germline, CDR1 is ENHRY and CDR2 SYGVKD. The CDR3 length is 14 residues. Here the CDR3 DNA reads TGTGTCATCAGCCCGCTAGCGGGAGAGCATACGCAGTATTTT. Protein: CVISPLAGEHTQYF.

Concerning this clonotype: No conserved phenylalanine or tryptophan is present at the end of the CDR3, so a read error is the likely explanation. The DNA is left out, because the CDR3 cannot be placed on it with certainty; the CDR3 is given as TCRdb lists it. This chain uses TRBV12-3 or TRBV12-4 with TRBJ2-2; no check of the table's D call, TRBD1, against the DNA was made. The CDR3 totals 17 residues, both ends included. CDR3 region: CASSPTTGTGVTGELCL.